Shown below are 21 T cell receptor beta chains from a single sample sequenced in a study of OX40 agonist ivuxolimab in advanced cancers. Generated by immunoSEQ multiplex PCR, the TCRdb table keeps only in-frame clones and is missing some. The table includes tens of thousands of clones, 88% detected once. The sample consisted of CD4+ or CD8+ T cells sorted from blood, taken in a trial of the OX40 agonist ivuxolimab. These receptors originate from an adult with an advanced solid tumor such as melanoma, head and neck, liver or kidney cancer.

This chain joins TRBV9 and TRBJ2-1; D is unresolved. This CDR3 has 16 residues. Trimming stripped 4 bases from V and 10 bases from J, with 24 bases between. Germline assignment: CDR1 SGDLS and CDR2 YYNGEE. CDR3 sequence reads: CASSTRTLDHMGEQFF. The DNA of the CDR3 is TGTGCCAGCAGCACTCGGACGCTCGACCACATGGGCGAGCAGTTCTTC.

The CDR3 DNA reads as TGTGCCAGCAGCGCGCGGGCTGAGGGGCTAAATGAAAAACTGTTTTTT. Its translation: CASSARAEGLNEKLFF. The chain has TRBV9 and TRBJ1-4; D perhaps matches TRBD1 (5 bases). CDR3 length equals 16 residues. V lost 3 bases and J 5 bases, leaving 17 bases between the germline ends. Germline V gene data show CDR1 as SGDLS and CDR2 as YYNGEE.

V and J are TRBV15 and TRBJ2-1, with TRBD2 matching over 7 bases. This CDR3 contains 16 residues. Germline V gene lookup returns CDR1 LNHNV and CDR2 YYDKDF (reference sequence). J lost 0 bases, V lost 2 bases, and 4 bases had no gene match. The CDR3 sequence: CATSRPSGISYNEQFF. The CDR3 nucleotides are TGTGCCACCAGCAGACCAAGCGGGATCTCCTACAATGAGCAGTTCTTC.

This chain uses TRBV5-4 with TRBJ2-3; 10 nucleotides align to TRBD2. V gave up 0 bases and J gave up 1 base; unmatched junction bases: 11. Germline CDR1 and CDR2: SGHNT and YYREEE (reference sequence). The length of the CDR3 is 19 residues. Here the CDR3 reads CASSLAESSGRVGTDTQYF. The CDR3 DNA reads TGTGCCAGCAGCTTGGCCGAATCTAGCGGGAGAGTGGGCACAGATACGCAGTATTTT.

The genes are TRBV10-3 and TRBJ2-3; D not resolved. In germline, CDR1 is ENHRY, CDR2 SYGVKD. Trimming pared 10 bases from V and 2 bases from J, leaving 13 bases between. The CDR3 totals 13 residues. The CDR3 DNA sequence: TGTGCCACATCCCCGGGCTACACAGATACGCAGTATTTT. This translates into CATSPGYTDTQYF.

The rearrangement uses TRBV4-3 and TRBJ2-7, with D maybe TRBD1 (5 bases). The CDR3 spans 17 residues. V was shortened by 0 bases and J by 0 bases, with 15 bases between the two germline ends. Germline assignment: CDR1 LGHNA and CDR2 YSLEER. CDR3 bases: TGCGCCAGCAGCCAAGATAGGCAGGGCGCCATCTCCTACGAGCAGTACTTC. Encoded protein: CASSQDRQGAISYEQYF.

The gene calls are TRBV4-2 and TRBJ2-1, with D unclear. The CDR3 contains 16 residues. V lost 1 base and J 6 bases, leaving 16 bases between the germline ends. Germline lookup yields CDR1 LGHNA and CDR2 YNFKEQ. The CDR3, as DNA: TGTGCCAGCAGCCAAGGATCCGATAGTGTTTCCAATGAGCAGTTCTTC. Encoded protein: CASSQGSDSVSNEQFF.

V usage is TRBV19 and J usage is TRBJ2-7; D may be TRBD1 (6 bases). Germline CDR1 is LNHDA and CDR2 is SQIVND (reference sequence). V lost 3 bases and J lost 2, with 11 bases in between. The CDR3 runs to 14 residues. The CDR3 loop is CASSIGTGPYEQYF. In DNA form, the CDR3 reads TGTGCCAGTAGTATTGGAACAGGGCCCTACGAGCAGTACTTC.

The chain employs TRBV5-1 and TRBJ1-2; D is ambiguous. Trimming took off 4 bases at V and 4 bases at J, with 17 bases between the two ends. The CDR3 runs to 15 residues. The germline V gene encodes CDR1 SGHRS and CDR2 YFSETQ. CDR3 nucleotides: TGCGCCAGCAGCCCATCCCCCATCTCAATCTATGGCTACACCTTC. This gives the protein CASSPSPISIYGYTF.

The V call is TRBV28, the J call TRBJ2-7, with TRBD2 identical over 10 bases. The V segment lost 10 bases and the J segment 4 bases; nucleotides outside the gene matches: 25. The CDR3 is 19 residues long. Germline V gives CDR1 MDHEN, CDR2 SYDVKM. The CDR3 spells CATQFSWGLAGAPTYEQYF. The CDR3 bases are TGTGCCACCCAGTTTTCGTGGGGGCTAGCGGGAGCCCCCACTTACGAGCAGTACTTC.

The chain couples TRBV2 to TRBJ1-5; 9 bases fit TRBD1. Germline V CDR1 and CDR2: SNHLY, FYNNEI. The CDR3 sequence is 14 residues long. The V segment lost 6 bases and the J segment 4 bases; nucleotides outside the gene matches: 4. DNA of the CDR3: TGTGCCAGCAGGGGGACAGGGTTGAATCAGCCCCAGCATTTT. It encodes CASRGTGLNQPQHF.

The rearrangement links TRBV5-4 to TRBJ2-7; TRBD1 matches 9 bases. The CDR3 covers 13 residues. The germline V gene encodes CDR1 SGHNT and CDR2 YYREEE (reference sequence). The trim removed 3 bases at V and 4 bases at J, leaving 2 bases unmatched. Here the CDR3 reads CASSSDRGYEQYF. The CDR3, as DNA: TGTGCCAGCAGCTCCGACAGGGGGTACGAGCAGTACTTC.

This chain links TRBV23-1 with TRBJ1-4, with a possible D match to TRBD1 (6 bases). TRBV23-1 carries the ORF label, with uncertain function. Trimming stripped 6 bases from V and 8 bases from J, with 16 bases between. This CDR3 region has 14 residues. The CDR3 nucleotides read TGCGCCAGCAGGGACAGACTAAACTGGGAAAAACTGTTTTTT. This codes for CASRDRLNWEKLFF.

The J gene is TRBJ2-7, the V gene TRBV4-3, with 8 bases aligning to TRBD1. The germline CDR1 and CDR2 sequences are LGHNA and YSLEER. This CDR3 is 13 amino acids long. V was pared by 1 base and J by 4 bases, with 0 bases of the junction left unmatched. CDR3 nucleotides: TGCGCCAGCAGCCAAGGGACAGGGTACGAGCAGTACTTC. It is translated as CASSQGTGYEQYF.

This clone is a singleton in its sample. The chain has TRBV2 and TRBJ2-7, with 8 bases that match TRBD1. V trimming: 9 bases; J trimming: 5 bases; junction bases outside the gene matches: 3. The CDR3 covers 11 residues. Germline CDR1 reads SNHLY; CDR2 reads FYNNEI. The CDR3 spells CARRDRHEQYF. The CDR3 DNA follows: TGTGCCAGGCGGGACAGGCACGAGCAGTACTTC.

This clone was counted only a few times. The chain couples TRBV28 to TRBJ1-1; D gene ambiguous. CDR3 length: 13 amino acids. V shed 4 bases and J shed 1 base, with 7 bases lying between them. Germline-derived CDR1 and CDR2 are MDHEN and SYDVKM. The CDR3 spells CASSSTRNTEAFF. The CDR3 coding sequence is TGTGCCAGCAGTTCAACACGGAACACTGAAGCTTTCTTT.

The chain combines TRBV27 with TRBJ2-4, with TRBD2 matching over 8 bases. Germline CDR1 is MNHEY and CDR2 is SMNVEV (reference sequence). J was trimmed by 3 bases and V by 2 bases; bases with no gene match: 6. This CDR3 is 16 amino acids long. The CDR3 bases are TGTGCCAGCAGTTTAATAGCGGGACTTGACAAAAACATTCAGTACTTC. Translated: CASSLIAGLDKNIQYF.

The genes are TRBV27 and TRBJ2-7; D is possibly TRBD2 (5 bases). There are 16 residues in the CDR3. Trimming left V 5 bases short and J 0 bases short, with 17 bases between. Germline V CDR1 and CDR2: MNHEY, SMNVEV (reference sequence). This chain's CDR3 is CASSTDAGVASYEQYF. The CDR3 DNA reads as TGTGCCAGCAGTACCGATGCGGGTGTCGCCTCCTACGAGCAGTACTTC.

The chain links TRBV28 to TRBJ2-5; 9 bases line up with TRBD2. The CDR3 has 15 amino acids. Germline CDR1 and CDR2: MDHEN and SYDVKM. V lost 6 bases, J lost 3 bases, and 8 bases stayed unmatched. CDR3 sequence: CASSFRLAGEETQYF. The CDR3 nucleotides are TGTGCCAGCAGCTTTCGATTAGCGGGAGAAGAGACCCAGTACTTC.

The count of this clone is one. The V gene is TRBV19, the J gene TRBJ2-2, with D uncertain. CDR3 size: 12 residues. V was trimmed by 7 bases and J by 3 bases, leaving 6 bases between them. Per the germline V gene, CDR1 is LNHDA and CDR2 is SQIVND (reference sequence). The CDR3 spells CASNGDTGELFF. In DNA, the CDR3 is TGTGCCAGTAACGGTGACACCGGGGAGCTGTTTTTT.

The chain carries TRBV5-6 and TRBJ1-5; D unclear. The germline gives CDR1 SGHDT, CDR2 YYEEEE. V gave up 0 bases and J gave up 5 bases, with 6 bases separating them. The CDR3 loop spans 13 amino acids. The CDR3 loop reads CASSLGRDQPQHF. The CDR3 nucleotides read TGTGCCAGCAGCTTGGGAAGGGATCAGCCCCAGCATTTT.